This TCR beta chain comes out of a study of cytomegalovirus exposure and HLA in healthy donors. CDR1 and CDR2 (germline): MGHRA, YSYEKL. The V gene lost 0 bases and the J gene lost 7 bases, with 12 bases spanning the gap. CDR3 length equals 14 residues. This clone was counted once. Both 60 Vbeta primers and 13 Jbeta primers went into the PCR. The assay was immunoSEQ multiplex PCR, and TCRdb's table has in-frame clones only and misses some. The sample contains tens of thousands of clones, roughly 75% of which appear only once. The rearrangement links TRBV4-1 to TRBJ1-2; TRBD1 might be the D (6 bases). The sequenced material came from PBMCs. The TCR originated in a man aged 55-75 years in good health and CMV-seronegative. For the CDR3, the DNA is TGCGCCAGCAGCCAAGAAACAGGGTGGGGTGGCTACACCTTC. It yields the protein CASSQETGWGGYTF.